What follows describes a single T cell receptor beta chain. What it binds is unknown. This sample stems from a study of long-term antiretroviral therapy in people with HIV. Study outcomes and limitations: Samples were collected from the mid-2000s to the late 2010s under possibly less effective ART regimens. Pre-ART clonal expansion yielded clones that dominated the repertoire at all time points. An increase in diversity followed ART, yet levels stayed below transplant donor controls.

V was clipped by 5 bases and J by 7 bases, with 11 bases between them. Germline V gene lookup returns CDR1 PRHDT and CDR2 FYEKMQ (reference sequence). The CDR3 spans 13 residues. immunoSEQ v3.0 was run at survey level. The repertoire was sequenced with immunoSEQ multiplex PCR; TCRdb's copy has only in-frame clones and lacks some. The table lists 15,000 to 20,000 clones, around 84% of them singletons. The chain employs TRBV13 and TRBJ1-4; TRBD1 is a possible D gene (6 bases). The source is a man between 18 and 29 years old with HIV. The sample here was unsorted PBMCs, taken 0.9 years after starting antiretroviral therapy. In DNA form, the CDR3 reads TGTGCCAGCAGCAAGACAGGTTCTGAAAAACTGTTTTTT. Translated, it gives CASSKTGSEKLFF.